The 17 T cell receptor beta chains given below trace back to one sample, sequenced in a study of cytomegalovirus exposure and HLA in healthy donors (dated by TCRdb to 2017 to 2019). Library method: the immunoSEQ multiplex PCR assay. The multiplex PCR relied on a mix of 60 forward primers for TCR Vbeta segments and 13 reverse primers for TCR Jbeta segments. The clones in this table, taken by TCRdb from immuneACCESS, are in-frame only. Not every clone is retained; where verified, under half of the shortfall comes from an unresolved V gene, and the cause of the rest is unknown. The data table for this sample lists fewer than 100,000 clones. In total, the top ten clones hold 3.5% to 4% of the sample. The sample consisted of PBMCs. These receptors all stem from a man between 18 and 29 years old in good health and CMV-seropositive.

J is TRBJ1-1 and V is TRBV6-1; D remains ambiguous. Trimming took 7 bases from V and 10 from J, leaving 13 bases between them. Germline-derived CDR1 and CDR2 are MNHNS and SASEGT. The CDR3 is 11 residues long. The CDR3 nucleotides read TGTGCCAGCATGACAATCGTGTCAGCTTTCTTT. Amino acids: CASMTIVSAFF.

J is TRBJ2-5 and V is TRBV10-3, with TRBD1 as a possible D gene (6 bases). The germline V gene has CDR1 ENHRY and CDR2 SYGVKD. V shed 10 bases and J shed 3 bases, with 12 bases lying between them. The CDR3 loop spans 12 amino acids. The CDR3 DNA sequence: TGTGCCACCCAGGACAGAGAAGAGACCCAGTACTTC. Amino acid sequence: CATQDREETQYF.

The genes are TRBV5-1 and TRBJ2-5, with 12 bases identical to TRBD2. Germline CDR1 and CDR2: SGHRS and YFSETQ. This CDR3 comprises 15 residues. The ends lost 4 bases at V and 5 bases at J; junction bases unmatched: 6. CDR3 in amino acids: CASSVGTSGSETQYF. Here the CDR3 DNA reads TGCGCCAGCAGCGTCGGGACTAGCGGGTCGGAGACCCAGTACTTC. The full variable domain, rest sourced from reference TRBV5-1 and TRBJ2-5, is KAGVTQTPRYLIKTRGQQVTLSCSPISGHRSVSWYQQTPGQGLQFLFEYFSETQRNKGNFPGRFSGRQFSNSRSEMNVSTLELGDSALYLCASSVGTSGSETQYFGPGTRLLVL.

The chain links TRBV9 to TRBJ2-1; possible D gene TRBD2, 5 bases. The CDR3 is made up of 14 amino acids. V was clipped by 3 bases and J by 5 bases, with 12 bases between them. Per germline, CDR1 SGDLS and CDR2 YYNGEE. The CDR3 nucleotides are TGTGCCAGCAGCGCCCCGGGGAATGACAATGAGCAGTTCTTC. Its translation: CASSAPGNDNEQFF.

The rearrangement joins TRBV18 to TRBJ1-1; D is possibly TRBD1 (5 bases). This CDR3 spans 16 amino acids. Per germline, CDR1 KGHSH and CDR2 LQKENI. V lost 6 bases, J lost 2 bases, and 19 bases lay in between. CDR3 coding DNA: TGTGCCAGCTCCGGGGGGGGAGGAGAGATTAACACTGAAGCTTTCTTT. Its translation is CASSGGGGEINTEAFF.

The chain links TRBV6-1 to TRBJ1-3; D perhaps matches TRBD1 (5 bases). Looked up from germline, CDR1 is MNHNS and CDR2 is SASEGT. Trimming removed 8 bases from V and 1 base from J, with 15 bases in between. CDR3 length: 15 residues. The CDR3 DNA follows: TGTGCCAGCTGCCGGACAATCGATTCTGGAAACACCATATATTTT. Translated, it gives CASCRTIDSGNTIYF.

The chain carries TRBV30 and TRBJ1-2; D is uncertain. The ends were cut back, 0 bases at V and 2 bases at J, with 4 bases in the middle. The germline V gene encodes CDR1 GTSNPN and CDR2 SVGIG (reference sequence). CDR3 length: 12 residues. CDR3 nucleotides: TGTGCCTGGAGTGTAGAGAACTATGGCTACACCTTC. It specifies CAWSVENYGYTF. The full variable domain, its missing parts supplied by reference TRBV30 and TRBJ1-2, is SQTIHQWPATLVQPVGSPLSLECTVEGTSNPNLYWYRQAAGRGLQLLFYSVGIGQISSEVPQNLSASRPQDRQFILSSKKLLLSDSGFYLCAWSVENYGYTFGSGTRLTVV.

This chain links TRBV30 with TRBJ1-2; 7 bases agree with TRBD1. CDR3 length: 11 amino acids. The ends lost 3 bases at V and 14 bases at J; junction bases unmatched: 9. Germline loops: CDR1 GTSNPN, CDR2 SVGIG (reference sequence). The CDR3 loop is CAWSQDRPSTF. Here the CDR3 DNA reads TGTGCCTGGAGCCAGGACAGGCCTTCTACCTTC.

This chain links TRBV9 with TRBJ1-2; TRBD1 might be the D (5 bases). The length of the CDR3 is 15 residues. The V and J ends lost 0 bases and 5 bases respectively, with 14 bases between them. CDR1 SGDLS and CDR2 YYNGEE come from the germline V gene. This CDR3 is CASSVERTRSYGYTF. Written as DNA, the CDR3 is TGTGCCAGCAGCGTAGAAAGGACAAGAAGTTATGGCTACACCTTC.

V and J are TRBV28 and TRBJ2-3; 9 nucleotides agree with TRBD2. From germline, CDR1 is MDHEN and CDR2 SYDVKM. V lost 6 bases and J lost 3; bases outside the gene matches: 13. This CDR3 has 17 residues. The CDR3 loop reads CASSLARLAEITDTQYF. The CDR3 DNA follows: TGTGCCAGCAGCCTGGCCCGACTAGCGGAGATTACAGATACGCAGTATTTT.

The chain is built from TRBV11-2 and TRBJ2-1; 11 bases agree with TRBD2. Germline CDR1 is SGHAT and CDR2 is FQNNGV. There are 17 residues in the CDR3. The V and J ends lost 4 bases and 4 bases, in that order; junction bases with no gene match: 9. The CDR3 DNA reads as TGTGCCAGCAGCTATCTCTCGAGGACTAGCGGGTACAATGAGCAGTTCTTC. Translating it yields CASSYLSRTSGYNEQFF.

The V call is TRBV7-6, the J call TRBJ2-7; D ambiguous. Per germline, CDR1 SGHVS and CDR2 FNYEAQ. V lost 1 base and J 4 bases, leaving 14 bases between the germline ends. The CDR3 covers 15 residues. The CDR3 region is CASSLGALGTYEQYF. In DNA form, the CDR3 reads TGTGCCAGCAGCTTAGGTGCTCTAGGAACTTACGAGCAGTACTTC.

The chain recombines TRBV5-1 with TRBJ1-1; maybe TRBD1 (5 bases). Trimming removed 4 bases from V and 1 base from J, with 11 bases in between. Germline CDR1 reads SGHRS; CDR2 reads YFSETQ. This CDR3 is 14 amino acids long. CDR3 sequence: CASSSLGENTEAFF. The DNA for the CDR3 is TGCGCCAGCAGCAGTCTAGGGGAGAACACTGAAGCTTTCTTT. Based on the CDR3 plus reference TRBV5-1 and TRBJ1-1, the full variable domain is KAGVTQTPRYLIKTRGQQVTLSCSPISGHRSVSWYQQTPGQGLQFLFEYFSETQRNKGNFPGRFSGRQFSNSRSEMNVSTLELGDSALYLCASSSLGENTEAFFGQGTRLTVV.

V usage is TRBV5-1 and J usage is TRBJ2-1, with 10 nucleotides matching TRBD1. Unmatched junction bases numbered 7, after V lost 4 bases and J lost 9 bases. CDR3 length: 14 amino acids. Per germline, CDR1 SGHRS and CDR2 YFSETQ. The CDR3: CASSQGQGRGEQFF. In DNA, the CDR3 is TGCGCCAGCAGCCAGGGACAGGGGAGGGGTGAGCAGTTCTTC.

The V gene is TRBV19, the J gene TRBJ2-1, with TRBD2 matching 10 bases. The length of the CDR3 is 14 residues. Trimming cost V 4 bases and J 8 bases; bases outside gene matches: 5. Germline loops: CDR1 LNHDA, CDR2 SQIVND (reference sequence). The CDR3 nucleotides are TGTGCCAGTAGTAAGACTAGCGGGTACGATGAGCAGTTCTTC. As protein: CASSKTSGYDEQFF.

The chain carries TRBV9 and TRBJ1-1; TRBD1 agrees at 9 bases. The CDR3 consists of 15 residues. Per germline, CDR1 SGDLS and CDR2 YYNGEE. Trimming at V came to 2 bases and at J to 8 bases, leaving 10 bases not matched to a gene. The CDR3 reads CASSVGGAGQGEAFF. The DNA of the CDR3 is TGTGCCAGCAGCGTGGGGGGTGCAGGACAGGGGGAAGCTTTCTTT.

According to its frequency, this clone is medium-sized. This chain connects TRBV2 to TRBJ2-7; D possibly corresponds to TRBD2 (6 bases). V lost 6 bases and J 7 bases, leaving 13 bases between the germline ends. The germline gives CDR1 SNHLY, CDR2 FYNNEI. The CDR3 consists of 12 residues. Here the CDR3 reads CASSEEGEEQYF. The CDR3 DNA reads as TGTGCCAGCAGCGAGGAGGGCGAAGAGCAGTACTTC.